This T cell receptor beta chain was sequenced during a study of blood T cell repertoires in COVID-19. Methods used by the authors: Amplification with reference gene primers provided the estimates of nucleated cell counts. Only in-frame clones appear in the TCRdb table, and some are missing; sequencing was by immunoSEQ multiplex PCR. Clonal size and the V and J genes are those of that table, whereas D and trimming came from the DNA. The table records about 260,000 clones, about 80% of them present only once. Across about two dozen US areas, participants ranged in age from about 18 to 90 years. V gave up 4 bases and J gave up 6 bases; unmatched junction bases: 9. The CDR3 loop spans 14 amino acids. From germline, CDR1 is SGHRS and CDR2 YFSETQ.

The J gene is TRBJ1-2, the V gene TRBV5-1; TRBD1 aligns across 7 bases. The receptor's source is a man in his thirties or forties with acute COVID-19. The specimen was PBMCs or T cells enriched from blood (not recorded which). Written as DNA, the CDR3 is TGCGCCAGCAGCCCTACACAGGGGATCCATGGCTACACCTTC. It is translated as CASSPTQGIHGYTF.